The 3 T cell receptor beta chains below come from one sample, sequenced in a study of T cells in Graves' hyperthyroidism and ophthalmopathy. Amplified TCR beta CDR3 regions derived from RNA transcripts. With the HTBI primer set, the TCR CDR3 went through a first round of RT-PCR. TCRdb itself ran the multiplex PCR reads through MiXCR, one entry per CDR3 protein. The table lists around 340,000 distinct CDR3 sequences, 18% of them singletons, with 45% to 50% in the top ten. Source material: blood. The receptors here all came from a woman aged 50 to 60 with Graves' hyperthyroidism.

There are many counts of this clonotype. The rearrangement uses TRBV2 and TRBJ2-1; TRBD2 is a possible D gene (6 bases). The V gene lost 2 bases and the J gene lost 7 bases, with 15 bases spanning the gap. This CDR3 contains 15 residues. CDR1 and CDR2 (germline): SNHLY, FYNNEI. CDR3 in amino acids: CASSETGEPLNEQFF. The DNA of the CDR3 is TGTGCCAGCAGTGAAACGGGGGAGCCTTTAAATGAGCAGTTCTTC.

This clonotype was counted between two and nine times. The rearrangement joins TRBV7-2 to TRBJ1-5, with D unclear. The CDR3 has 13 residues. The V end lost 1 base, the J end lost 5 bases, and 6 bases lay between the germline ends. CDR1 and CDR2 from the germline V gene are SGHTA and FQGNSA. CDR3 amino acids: CASSLDGHQPQHF. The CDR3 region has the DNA TGTGCCAGCAGCTTAGACGGGCATCAGCCCCAGCATTTT.

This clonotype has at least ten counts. The CDR3 DNA is TGTGCCAGCAGTTGGAGGATGAACACTGAAGCTTTCTTT. Translated, it gives CASSWRMNTEAFF. The rearrangement uses TRBV27 and TRBJ1-1; D is unclear. Trimming stripped 4 bases from V and 0 bases from J, with 6 bases between. This CDR3 contains 13 residues. The germline CDR1 and CDR2 sequences are MNHEY and SMNVEV (reference sequence).